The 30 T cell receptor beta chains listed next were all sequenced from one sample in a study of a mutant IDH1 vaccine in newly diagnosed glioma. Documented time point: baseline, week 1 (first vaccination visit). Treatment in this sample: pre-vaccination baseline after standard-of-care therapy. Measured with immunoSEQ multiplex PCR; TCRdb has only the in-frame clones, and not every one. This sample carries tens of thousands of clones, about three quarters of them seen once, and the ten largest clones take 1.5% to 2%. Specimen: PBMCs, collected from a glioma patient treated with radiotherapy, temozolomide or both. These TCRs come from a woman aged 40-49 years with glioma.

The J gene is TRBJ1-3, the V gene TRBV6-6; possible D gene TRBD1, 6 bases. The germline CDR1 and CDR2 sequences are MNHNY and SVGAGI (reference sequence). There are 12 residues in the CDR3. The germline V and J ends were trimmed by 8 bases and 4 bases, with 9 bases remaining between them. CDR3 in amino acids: CASRDTGNTIYF. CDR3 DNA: TGTGCCAGCCGGGACACGGGAAACACCATATATTTT.

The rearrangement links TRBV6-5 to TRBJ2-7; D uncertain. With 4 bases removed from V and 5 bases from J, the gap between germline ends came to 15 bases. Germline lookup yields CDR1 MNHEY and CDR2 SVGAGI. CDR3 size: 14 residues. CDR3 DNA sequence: TGTGCCAGCAGTTTAACACAAGGCAGCCACGAGCAGTACTTC. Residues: CASSLTQGSHEQYF.

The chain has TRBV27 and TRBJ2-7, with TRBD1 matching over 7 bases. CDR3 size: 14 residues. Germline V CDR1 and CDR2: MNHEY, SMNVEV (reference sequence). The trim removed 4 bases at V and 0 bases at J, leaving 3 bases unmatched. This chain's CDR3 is CASSWNRGSYEQYF. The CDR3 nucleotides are TGTGCCAGCAGTTGGAACAGGGGCTCCTACGAGCAGTACTTC.

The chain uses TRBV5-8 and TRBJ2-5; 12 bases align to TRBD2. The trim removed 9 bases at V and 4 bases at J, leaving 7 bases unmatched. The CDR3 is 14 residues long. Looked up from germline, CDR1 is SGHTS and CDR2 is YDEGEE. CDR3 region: CATRLAGGRETQYF. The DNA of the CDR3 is TGTGCCACACGTCTAGCGGGGGGGCGAGAGACCCAGTACTTC.

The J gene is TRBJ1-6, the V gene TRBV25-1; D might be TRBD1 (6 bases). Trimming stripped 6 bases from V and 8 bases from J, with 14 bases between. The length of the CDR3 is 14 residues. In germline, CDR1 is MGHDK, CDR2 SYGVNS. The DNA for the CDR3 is TGTGCCAGCAGGTCAGGGGATGGCGATTCACCCCTCCACTTT. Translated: CASRSGDGDSPLHF.

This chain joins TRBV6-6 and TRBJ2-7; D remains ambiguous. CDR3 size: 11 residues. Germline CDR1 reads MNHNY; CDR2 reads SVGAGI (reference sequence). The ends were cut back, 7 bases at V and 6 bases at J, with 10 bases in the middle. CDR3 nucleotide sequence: TGTGCCAGCAACGAAAATGGCGAGCAGTACTTC. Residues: CASNENGEQYF.

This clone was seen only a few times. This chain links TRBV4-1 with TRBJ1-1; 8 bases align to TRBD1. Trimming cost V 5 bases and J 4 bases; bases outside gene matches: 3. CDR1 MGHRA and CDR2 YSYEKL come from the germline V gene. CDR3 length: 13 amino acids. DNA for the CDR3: TGCGCCAGCAGCACCACAGGGGGCACTGAAGCTTTCTTT. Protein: CASSTTGGTEAFF.

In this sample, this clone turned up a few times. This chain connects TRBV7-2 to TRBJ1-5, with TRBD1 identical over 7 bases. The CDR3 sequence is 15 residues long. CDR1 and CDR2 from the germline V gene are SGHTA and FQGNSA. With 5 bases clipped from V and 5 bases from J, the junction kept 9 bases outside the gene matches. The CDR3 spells CASSPVDRADQPQHF. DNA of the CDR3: TGTGCCAGCAGCCCCGTTGACAGGGCGGATCAGCCCCAGCATTTT.

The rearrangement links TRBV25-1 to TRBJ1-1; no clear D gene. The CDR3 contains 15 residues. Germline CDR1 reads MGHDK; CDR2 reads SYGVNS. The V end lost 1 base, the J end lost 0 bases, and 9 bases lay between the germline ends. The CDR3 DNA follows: TGTGCCAGCAGTGAATCGGGCCCCTTGAACACTGAAGCTTTCTTT. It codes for CASSESGPLNTEAFF.

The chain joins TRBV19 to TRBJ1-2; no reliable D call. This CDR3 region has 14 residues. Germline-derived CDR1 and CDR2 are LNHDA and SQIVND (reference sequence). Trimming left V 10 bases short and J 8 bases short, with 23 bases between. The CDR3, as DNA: TGTGCCACTGGGATGACCGGGGTACCTGGGGGCTACACCTTC. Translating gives CATGMTGVPGGYTF. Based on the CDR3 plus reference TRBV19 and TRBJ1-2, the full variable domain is DGGITQSPKYLFRKEGQNVTLSCEQNLNHDAMYWYRQDPGQGLRLIYYSQIVNDFQKGDIAEGYSVSREKKESFPLTVTSAQKNPTAFYLCATGMTGVPGGYTFGSGTRLTVV.

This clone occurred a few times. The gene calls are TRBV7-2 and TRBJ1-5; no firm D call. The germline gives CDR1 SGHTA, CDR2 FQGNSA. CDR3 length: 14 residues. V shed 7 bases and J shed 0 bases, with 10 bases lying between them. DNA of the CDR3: TGTGCCAGCAATGGAGAATATAGCAATCAGCCCCAGCATTTT. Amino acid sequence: CASNGEYSNQPQHF. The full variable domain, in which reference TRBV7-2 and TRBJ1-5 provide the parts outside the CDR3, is GAGVSQSPSNKVTEKGKDVELRCDPISGHTALYWYRQSLGQGLEFLIYFQGNSAPDKSGLPSDRFSAERTGGSVSTLTIQRTQQEDSAVYLCASNGEYSNQPQHFGDGTRLSIL.

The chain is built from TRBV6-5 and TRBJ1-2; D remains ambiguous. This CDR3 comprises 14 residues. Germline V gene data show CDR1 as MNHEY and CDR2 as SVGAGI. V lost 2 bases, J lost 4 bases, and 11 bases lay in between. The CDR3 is CASSYGQAGYGYTF. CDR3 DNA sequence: TGTGCCAGCAGTTACGGGCAGGCTGGCTATGGCTACACCTTC.

CDR3 residues: CASSHQDPTDTQYF. The CDR3, as DNA: TGTGCCAGCAGCCACCAGGACCCCACAGATACGCAGTATTTT. The chain recombines TRBV9 with TRBJ2-3; D not certain. CDR3 length: 14 amino acids. The V end was cut by 4 bases, the J end by 2 bases, with 11 bases between. CDR1 and CDR2 (germline): SGDLS, YYNGEE.

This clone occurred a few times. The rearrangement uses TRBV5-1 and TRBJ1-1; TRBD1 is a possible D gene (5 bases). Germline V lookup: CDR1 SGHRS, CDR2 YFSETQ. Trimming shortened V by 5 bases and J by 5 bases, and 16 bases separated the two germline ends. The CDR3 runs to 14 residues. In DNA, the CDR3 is TGCGCCAGCAGTGACAGCCTTTCGGGGACTGAAGCTTTCTTT. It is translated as CASSDSLSGTEAFF.

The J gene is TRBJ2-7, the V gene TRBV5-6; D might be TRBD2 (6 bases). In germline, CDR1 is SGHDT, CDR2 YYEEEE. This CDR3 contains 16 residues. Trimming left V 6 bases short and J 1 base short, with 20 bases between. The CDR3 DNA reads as TGTGCCAGCAAACCAAGGCGGGGTGTCGGGTCCTACGAGCAGTACTTC. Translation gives CASKPRRGVGSYEQYF. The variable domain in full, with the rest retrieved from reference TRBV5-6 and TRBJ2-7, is DAGVTQSPTHLIKTRGQQVTLRCSPKSGHDTVSWYQQALGQGPQFIFQYYEEEERQRGNFPDRFSGHQFPNYSSELNVNALLLGDSALYLCASKPRRGVGSYEQYFGPGTRLTVT.

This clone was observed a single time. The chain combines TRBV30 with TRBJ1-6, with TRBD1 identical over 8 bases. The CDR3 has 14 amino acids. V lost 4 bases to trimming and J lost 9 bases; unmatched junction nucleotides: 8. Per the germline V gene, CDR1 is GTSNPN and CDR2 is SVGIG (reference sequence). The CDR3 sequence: CAWTFDRGGSPLHF. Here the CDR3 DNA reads TGTGCCTGGACCTTTGACAGGGGTGGTTCACCCCTCCACTTT. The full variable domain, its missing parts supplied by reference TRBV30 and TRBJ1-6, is SQTIHQWPATLVQPVGSPLSLECTVEGTSNPNLYWYRQAAGRGLQLLFYSVGIGQISSEVPQNLSASRPQDRQFILSSKKLLLSDSGFYLCAWTFDRGGSPLHFGNGTRLTVT.

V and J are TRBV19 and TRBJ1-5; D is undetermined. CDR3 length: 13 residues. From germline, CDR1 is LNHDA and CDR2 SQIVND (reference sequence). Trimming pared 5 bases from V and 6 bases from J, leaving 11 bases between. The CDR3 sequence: CASSFARGQPQHF. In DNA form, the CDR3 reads TGTGCCAGTAGTTTTGCACGAGGTCAGCCCCAGCATTTT.

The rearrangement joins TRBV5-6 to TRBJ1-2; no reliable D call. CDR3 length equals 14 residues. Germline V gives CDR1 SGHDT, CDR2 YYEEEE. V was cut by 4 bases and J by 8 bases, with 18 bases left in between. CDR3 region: CASSPNLRVDGYTF. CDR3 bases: TGTGCCAGCAGCCCGAATCTACGGGTTGACGGCTACACCTTC.

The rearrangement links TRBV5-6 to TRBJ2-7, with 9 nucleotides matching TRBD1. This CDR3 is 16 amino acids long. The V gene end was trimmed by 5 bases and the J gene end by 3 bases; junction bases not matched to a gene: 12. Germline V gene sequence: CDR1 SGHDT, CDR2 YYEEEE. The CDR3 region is CASSILSGQGIYEQYF. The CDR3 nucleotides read TGTGCCAGCAGTATCCTATCGGGACAGGGAATCTACGAGCAGTACTTC.

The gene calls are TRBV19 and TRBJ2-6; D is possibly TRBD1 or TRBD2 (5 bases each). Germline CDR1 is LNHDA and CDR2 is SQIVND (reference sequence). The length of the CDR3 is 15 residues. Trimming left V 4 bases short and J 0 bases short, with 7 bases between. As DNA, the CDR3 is TGTGCCAGTAGTAGGGGGAACTCTGGGGCCAACGTCCTGACTTTC. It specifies CASSRGNSGANVLTF.

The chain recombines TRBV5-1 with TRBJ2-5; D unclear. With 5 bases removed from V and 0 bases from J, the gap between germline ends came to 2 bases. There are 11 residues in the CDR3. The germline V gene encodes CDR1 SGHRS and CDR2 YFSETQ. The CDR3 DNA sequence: TGCGCCAGCAGGTACCAAGAGACCCAGTACTTC. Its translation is CASRYQETQYF.

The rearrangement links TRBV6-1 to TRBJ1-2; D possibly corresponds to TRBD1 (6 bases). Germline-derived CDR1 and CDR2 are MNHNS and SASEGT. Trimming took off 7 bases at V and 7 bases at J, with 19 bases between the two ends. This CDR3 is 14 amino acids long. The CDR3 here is CASTPAGTNLGYTF. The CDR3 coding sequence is TGTGCCAGCACCCCCGCCGGGACAAACCTTGGCTACACCTTC.

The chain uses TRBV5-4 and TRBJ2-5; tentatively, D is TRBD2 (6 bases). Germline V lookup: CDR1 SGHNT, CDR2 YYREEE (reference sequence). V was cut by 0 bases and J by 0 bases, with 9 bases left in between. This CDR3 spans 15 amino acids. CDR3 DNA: TGTGCCAGCAGCTTGGGGGCTAGCGACCAAGAGACCCAGTACTTC. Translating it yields CASSLGASDQETQYF.

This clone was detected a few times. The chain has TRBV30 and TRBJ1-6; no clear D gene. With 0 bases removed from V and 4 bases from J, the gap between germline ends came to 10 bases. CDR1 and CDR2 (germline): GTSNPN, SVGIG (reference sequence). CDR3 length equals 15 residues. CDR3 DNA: TGTGCCTGGAGTGTAGCCCTGAAATATAATTCACCCCTCCACTTT. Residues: CAWSVALKYNSPLHF.

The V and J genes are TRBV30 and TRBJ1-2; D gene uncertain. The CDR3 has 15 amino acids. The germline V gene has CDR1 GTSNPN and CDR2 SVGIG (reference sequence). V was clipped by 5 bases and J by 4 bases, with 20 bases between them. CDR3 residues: CAWDPRVSRSYGYTF. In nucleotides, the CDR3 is TGTGCCTGGGACCCGAGGGTGAGCCGATCCTATGGCTACACCTTC.

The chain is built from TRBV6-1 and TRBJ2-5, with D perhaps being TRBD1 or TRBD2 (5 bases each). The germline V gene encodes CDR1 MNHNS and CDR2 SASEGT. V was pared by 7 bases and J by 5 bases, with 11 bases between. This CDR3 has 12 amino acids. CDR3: CASTGRGETQYF. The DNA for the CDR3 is TGTGCCAGCACAGGGAGAGGGGAGACCCAGTACTTC.

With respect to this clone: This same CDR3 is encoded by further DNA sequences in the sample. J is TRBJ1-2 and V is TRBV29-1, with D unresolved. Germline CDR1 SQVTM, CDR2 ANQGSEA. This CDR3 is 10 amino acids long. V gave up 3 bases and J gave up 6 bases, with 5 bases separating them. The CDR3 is CSVDGDGYTF. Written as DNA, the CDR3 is TGCAGCGTTGACGGAGATGGCTACACCTTC.

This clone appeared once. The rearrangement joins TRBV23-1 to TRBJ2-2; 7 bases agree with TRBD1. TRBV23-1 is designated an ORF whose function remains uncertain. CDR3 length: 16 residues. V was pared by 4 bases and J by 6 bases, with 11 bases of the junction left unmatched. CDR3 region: CASSRATGVAAGELFF. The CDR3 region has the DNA TGCGCCAGCAGTCGGGCTACAGGGGTGGCGGCCGGGGAGCTGTTTTTT.

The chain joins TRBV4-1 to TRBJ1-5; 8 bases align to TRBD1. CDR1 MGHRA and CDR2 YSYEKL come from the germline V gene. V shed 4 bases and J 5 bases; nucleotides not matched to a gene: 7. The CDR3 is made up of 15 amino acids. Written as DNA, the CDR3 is TGCGCCAGCAGCCTCCGGGACAGGAACGATCAGCCCCAGCATTTT. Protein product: CASSLRDRNDQPQHF.

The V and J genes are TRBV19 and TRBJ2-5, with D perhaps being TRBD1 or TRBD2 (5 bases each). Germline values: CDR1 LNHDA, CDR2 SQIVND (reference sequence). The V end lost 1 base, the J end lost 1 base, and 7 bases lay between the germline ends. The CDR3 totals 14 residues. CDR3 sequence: CASSIGGAQETQYF. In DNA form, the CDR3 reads TGTGCCAGTAGTATAGGAGGGGCCCAAGAGACCCAGTACTTC. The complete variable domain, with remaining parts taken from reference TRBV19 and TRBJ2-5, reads DGGITQSPKYLFRKEGQNVTLSCEQNLNHDAMYWYRQDPGQGLRLIYYSQIVNDFQKGDIAEGYSVSREKKESFPLTVTSAQKNPTAFYLCASSIGGAQETQYFGPGTRLLVL.